The T cell receptor (beta chain) described here comes from a study of blood T cells in healthy people across ages. At least 6 micrograms of total RNA were extracted per sample. A word on this clonotype: A much more abundant neighbour one base away suggests this may be a read error.

Germline V gives CDR1 SGHRS, CDR2 YFSETQ. V gave up 4 bases and J gave up 1 base, with 8 bases separating them. The CDR3 loop spans 13 amino acids. With a J-beta primer mix and a sample-barcoded 5' primer, a second PCR ran 7 to 11 cycles. Every molecule of cDNA carried a tag from a template-switch adaptor with 12 random nucleotides. TCRdb re-derived calls from the 5' RACE reads in MiXCR, one entry per CDR3 protein. The sample yields hundreds of thousands of distinct CDR3 sequences, approximately 39% seen once. This receptor was taken from a woman aged 60-70 years in good health. The source material was blood. The rearrangement joins TRBV5-1 to TRBJ1-2; D possibly corresponds to TRBD1 (5 bases). The CDR3, as DNA: TGCGCCAGCAGCCCGACAGATAACTATGGCTACACCTTC. Its protein is CASSPTDNYGYTF. Based on the CDR3 plus reference TRBV5-1 and TRBJ1-2, the full variable domain is KAGVTQTPRYLIKTRGQQVTLSCSPISGHRSVSWYQQTPGQGLQFLFEYFSETQRNKGNFPGRFSGRQFSNSRSEMNVSTLELGDSALYLCASSPTDNYGYTFGSGTRLTVV.